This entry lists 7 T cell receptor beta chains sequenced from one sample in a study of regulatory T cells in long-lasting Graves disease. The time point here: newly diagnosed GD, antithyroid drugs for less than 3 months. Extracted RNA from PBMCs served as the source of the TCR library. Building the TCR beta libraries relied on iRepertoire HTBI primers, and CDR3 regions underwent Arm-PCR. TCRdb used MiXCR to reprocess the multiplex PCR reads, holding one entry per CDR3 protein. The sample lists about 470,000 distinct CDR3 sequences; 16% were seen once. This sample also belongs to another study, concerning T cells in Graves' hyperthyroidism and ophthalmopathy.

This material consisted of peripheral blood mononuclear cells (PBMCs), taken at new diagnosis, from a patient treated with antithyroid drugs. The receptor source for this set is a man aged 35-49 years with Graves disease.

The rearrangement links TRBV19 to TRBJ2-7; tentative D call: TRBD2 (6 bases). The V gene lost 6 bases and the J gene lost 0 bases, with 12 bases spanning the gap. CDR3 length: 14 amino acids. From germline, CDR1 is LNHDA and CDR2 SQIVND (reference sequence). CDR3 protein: CASRRDLSSYEQYF. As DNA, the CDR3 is TGTGCCAGTAGGAGGGACTTGAGCTCCTACGAGCAGTACTTC.

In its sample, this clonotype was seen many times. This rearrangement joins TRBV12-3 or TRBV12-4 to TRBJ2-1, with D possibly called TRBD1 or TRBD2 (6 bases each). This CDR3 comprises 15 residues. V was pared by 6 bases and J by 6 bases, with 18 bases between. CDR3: CASSRTGSRGNEQFF. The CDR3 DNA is TGTGCCAGCAGCCGGACCGGGAGCAGGGGCAATGAGCAGTTCTTC.

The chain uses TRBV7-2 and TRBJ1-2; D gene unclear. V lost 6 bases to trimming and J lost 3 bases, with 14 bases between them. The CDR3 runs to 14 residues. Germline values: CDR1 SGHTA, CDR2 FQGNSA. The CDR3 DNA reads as TGTGCCAGCAGTCCCGGTGGAGGGTACTATGGCTACACCTTC. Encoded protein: CASSPGGGYYGYTF.

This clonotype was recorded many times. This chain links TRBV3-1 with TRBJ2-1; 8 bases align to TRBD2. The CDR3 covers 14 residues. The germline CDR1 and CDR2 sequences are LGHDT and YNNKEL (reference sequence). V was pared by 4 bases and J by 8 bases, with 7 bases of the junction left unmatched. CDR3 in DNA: TGTGCCAGCAGCCTGAGGACTAGCTTCCATGAGCAGTTCTTC. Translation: CASSLRTSFHEQFF.

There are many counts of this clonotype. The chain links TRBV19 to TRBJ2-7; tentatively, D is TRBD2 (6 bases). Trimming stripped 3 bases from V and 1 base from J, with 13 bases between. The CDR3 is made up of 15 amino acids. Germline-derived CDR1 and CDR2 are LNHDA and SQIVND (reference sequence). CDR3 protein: CASSIAGRNSYEQYF. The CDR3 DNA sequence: TGTGCCAGTAGTATCGCGGGGAGAAATTCCTACGAGCAGTACTTC. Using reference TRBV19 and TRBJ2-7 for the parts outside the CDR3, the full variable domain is DGGITQSPKYLFRKEGQNVTLSCEQNLNHDAMYWYRQDPGQGLRLIYYSQIVNDFQKGDIAEGYSVSREKKESFPLTVTSAQKNPTAFYLCASSIAGRNSYEQYFGPGTRLTVT.

CDR3 loop: CASMIKYEQYF. In nucleotides, the CDR3 is TGTGCCAGCATGATTAAATACGAGCAGTACTTC. The genes are TRBV28 and TRBJ2-7; no firm D call. From germline, CDR1 is MDHEN and CDR2 SYDVKM. The CDR3 runs 11 residues. The V and J ends lost 7 bases and 4 bases respectively, with 8 bases between them.

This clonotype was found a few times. The CDR3 spells CASSYGNGDTQYF. The CDR3 DNA follows: TGTGCCAGCAGTTACGGGAACGGAGATACGCAGTATTTT. The rearrangement uses TRBV6-5 and TRBJ2-3; D unresolved. The CDR3 contains 13 residues. In germline, CDR1 is MNHEY, CDR2 SVGAGI. The ends were cut back, 2 bases at V and 5 bases at J, with 8 bases in the middle.